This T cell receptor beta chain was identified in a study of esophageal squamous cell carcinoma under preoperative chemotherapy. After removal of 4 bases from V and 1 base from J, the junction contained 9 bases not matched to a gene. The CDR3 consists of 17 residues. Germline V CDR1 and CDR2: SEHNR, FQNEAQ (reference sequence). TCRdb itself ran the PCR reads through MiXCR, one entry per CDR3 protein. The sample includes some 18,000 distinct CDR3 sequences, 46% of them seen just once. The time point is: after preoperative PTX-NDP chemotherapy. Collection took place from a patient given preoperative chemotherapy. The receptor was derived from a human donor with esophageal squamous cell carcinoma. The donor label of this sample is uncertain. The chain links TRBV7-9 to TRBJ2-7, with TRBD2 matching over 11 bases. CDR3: CASSSPLAGGLSYEQYF. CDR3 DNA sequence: TGTGCCAGCAGCTCCCCCTTAGCGGGAGGGCTTTCCTACGAGCAGTACTTC.